Each of the 24 T cell receptor beta chains below was sequenced from the same sample in a study of PD-L1 blockade in urothelial cancer. Sequenced by immunoSEQ multiplex PCR; TCRdb stores in-frame clones only, minus some. The sample has around 100,000 clones, roughly 88% seen once. The sample in question was PBMCs, obtained around atezolizumab (anti-PD-L1) treatment. These receptor sequences come from a man aged 45-65 years with urothelial cancer.

The V gene is TRBV19, the J gene TRBJ2-3, with TRBD2 identical over 11 bases. Germline values: CDR1 LNHDA, CDR2 SQIVND (reference sequence). This CDR3 contains 16 residues. The trim removed 6 bases at V and 5 bases at J, leaving 10 bases unmatched. CDR3 DNA sequence: TGTGCCAGTAGCAAGACTAGCGGGATCGGGGGAGATACGCAGTATTTT. Protein sequence: CASSKTSGIGGDTQYF.

This clone has a single count. This chain uses TRBV4-1 with TRBJ2-1; the match to TRBD2 covers 8 bases. Per germline, CDR1 MGHRA and CDR2 YSYEKL. V dropped 2 bases and J dropped 8; count of bases not matched to a gene: 8. The CDR3 loop spans 15 amino acids. The CDR3 loop is CASSQRAGASDEQFF. The CDR3 DNA reads TGCGCCAGCAGCCAACGAGCGGGAGCCTCTGATGAGCAGTTCTTC.

The chain employs TRBV27 and TRBJ2-1; D not resolved. V dropped 4 bases and J dropped 7 bases, with 14 bases sitting between them. CDR1 MNHEY and CDR2 SMNVEV come from the germline V gene (reference sequence). The CDR3 consists of 14 residues. The CDR3 region has the DNA TGTGCCAGCAGTTCCCCCCGGGTGGGTAATGAGCAGTTCTTC. It specifies CASSSPRVGNEQFF.

The genes are TRBV5-1 and TRBJ2-3, with D perhaps TRBD1 (5 bases). The CDR3 spans 14 residues. V lost 2 bases to trimming and J lost 1 base, with 8 bases between them. Germline CDR1 SGHRS, CDR2 YFSETQ. The CDR3 protein is CASSLQARTDTQYF. Written as DNA, the CDR3 is TGCGCCAGCAGCTTACAGGCCCGCACAGATACGCAGTATTTT.

V usage is TRBV19 and J usage is TRBJ1-6; D is possibly TRBD1 (5 bases). The germline V gene encodes CDR1 LNHDA and CDR2 SQIVND (reference sequence). V gave up 4 bases and J gave up 9 bases, with 16 bases separating them. This CDR3 has 15 residues. CDR3 region: CASSRGFGQGSPLHF. The CDR3 DNA reads TGTGCCAGTAGTAGGGGTTTTGGACAAGGTTCACCCCTCCACTTT.

CDR3 DNA: TGTGCCAGCAGCTTACCTTTGACAGGGGCGTCCTACGAGCAGTACTTC. Protein sequence: CASSLPLTGASYEQYF. This chain joins TRBV13 and TRBJ2-7; 8 nucleotides align to TRBD1. After removal of 2 bases from V and 1 base from J, the junction contained 7 bases not matched to a gene. This CDR3 is built from 16 residues. The germline V gene has CDR1 PRHDT and CDR2 FYEKMQ (reference sequence).

The chain joins TRBV4-1 to TRBJ2-7; tentative D call: TRBD2 (5 bases). The CDR3 spans 15 residues. With 1 base removed from V and 4 bases from J, the gap between germline ends came to 14 bases. Germline assignment: CDR1 MGHRA and CDR2 YSYEKL. The CDR3 region is CASSQGVEGRYEQYF. The CDR3 DNA follows: TGCGCCAGCAGCCAAGGGGTTGAGGGTAGGTACGAGCAGTACTTC.

This clone has just one count. The chain links TRBV6-5 to TRBJ1-1; D unclear. The CDR3 is made up of 15 amino acids. In germline, CDR1 is MNHEY, CDR2 SVGAGI. Trimming stripped 6 bases from V and 10 bases from J, with 24 bases between. The CDR3 reads CASRPRGQGEGVAFF. DNA for the CDR3: TGTGCCAGCAGACCCAGAGGTCAAGGAGAAGGTGTAGCTTTCTTT.

This chain links TRBV6-5 with TRBJ2-7; 9 positions agree with TRBD2. CDR1 and CDR2 from the germline V gene are MNHEY and SVGAGI. V lost 8 bases to trimming and J lost 6 bases; unmatched junction nucleotides: 8. There are 13 residues in the CDR3. The CDR3 sequence: CASGEREVLEQYF. As DNA, the CDR3 is TGTGCCAGCGGGGAGCGGGAGGTCCTCGAGCAGTACTTC.

This clone appeared a single time. This rearrangement joins TRBV28 to TRBJ2-7; 9 bases line up with TRBD2. The CDR3 is made up of 17 amino acids. With V trimmed by 8 bases and J by 0 bases, 14 bases remained unmatched. CDR1 is MDHEN, CDR2 SYDVKM, per germline. The CDR3 coding sequence is TGTGCCAGCCGGTCCTTGGGACTAGCTGACGTCTCCTACGAGCAGTACTTC. It yields the protein CASRSLGLADVSYEQYF.

The genes are TRBV7-9 and TRBJ2-7; no clear D. This CDR3 contains 13 residues. Germline loops: CDR1 SEHNR, CDR2 FQNEAQ (reference sequence). Trimming shortened V by 5 bases and J by 3 bases, and 11 bases separated the two germline ends. CDR3 protein: CASSAAVFYEQYF. The CDR3 DNA reads as TGTGCCAGCAGCGCCGCGGTTTTCTACGAGCAGTACTTC.

This sequence joins TRBV15 and TRBJ2-2, with TRBD2 matching over 7 bases. Germline loops: CDR1 LNHNV, CDR2 YYDKDF (reference sequence). After removal of 0 bases from V and 0 bases from J, the junction contained 10 bases not matched to a gene. This CDR3 spans 19 amino acids. For the CDR3, the DNA is TGTGCCACCAGCAGAGATGGAGCCGGGGGGTGGACGAACACCGGGGAGCTGTTTTTT. It is translated as CATSRDGAGGWTNTGELFF.

V gene TRBV14 combines with J gene TRBJ2-4; 8 nucleotides agree with TRBD2. V gave up 4 bases and J gave up 5 bases; unmatched junction bases: 4. Germline lookup yields CDR1 SGHDN and CDR2 FVKESK. The CDR3 length is 14 residues. DNA of the CDR3: TGTGCCAGCAGCCCAGCGGGAGTGGAAAACATTCAGTACTTC. As protein: CASSPAGVENIQYF.

The chain joins TRBV6-1 to TRBJ1-2; no firm D call. Germline V gene sequence: CDR1 MNHNS, CDR2 SASEGT. With 3 bases removed from V and 4 bases from J, the gap between germline ends came to 18 bases. The CDR3 has 16 residues. CDR3 amino acids: CASSEIWGAGAYGYTF. The DNA of the CDR3 is TGTGCCAGCAGTGAGATTTGGGGAGCGGGTGCCTATGGCTACACCTTC.

The V call is TRBV15, the J call TRBJ1-4; D is undetermined. The CDR3 is 16 residues long. The germline V and J ends were trimmed by 0 bases and 3 bases, with 11 bases remaining between them. From germline, CDR1 is LNHNV and CDR2 YYDKDF (reference sequence). The CDR3 coding sequence is TGTGCCACCAGCAGAGATGTGAGGGCGGCTAATGAAAAACTGTTTTTT. As protein: CATSRDVRAANEKLFF.

The chain recombines TRBV12-5 with TRBJ2-6; D ambiguous. The V and J ends lost 3 bases and 0 bases respectively, with 3 bases between them. Germline V lookup: CDR1 LGHNT, CDR2 FRNRAP. This CDR3 contains 14 residues. CDR3: CASGFSSGANVLTF. Written as DNA, the CDR3 is TGTGCTAGTGGTTTTAGCTCTGGGGCCAACGTCCTGACTTTC.

As DNA, the CDR3 is TGTGCCAGCAGTAAACAGGGCGAGCAGTACTTC. Its translation is CASSKQGEQYF. The genes are TRBV6-5 and TRBJ2-7, with a possible D match to TRBD1 (6 bases). Deletions cut 5 bases from V and 6 bases from J, with 8 bases between. The CDR3 consists of 11 residues. Germline CDR1 and CDR2: MNHEY and SVGAGI.

The CDR3 sequence: CASKRTATNEKLFF. The CDR3 coding sequence is TGTGCCAGTAAACGGACAGCAACTAATGAAAAACTGTTTTTT. The J gene is TRBJ1-4, the V gene TRBV19; D is possibly TRBD1 (6 bases). Trimming removed 7 bases at V and 0 bases at J, with 9 bases between. The length of the CDR3 is 14 residues. The V gene's germline CDR1 is LNHDA and CDR2 SQIVND (reference sequence).

V gene TRBV5-1 combines with J gene TRBJ1-5; the D gene is possibly TRBD1 (5 bases). V was trimmed by 4 bases and J by 7 bases, leaving 15 bases between them. The germline V gene has CDR1 SGHRS and CDR2 YFSETQ. The CDR3 sequence is 14 residues long. Written as DNA, the CDR3 is TGCGCCAGCAGCCTCGGAGGGGCGGACCAGCCCCAGCATTTT. Translating gives CASSLGGADQPQHF.

The genes are TRBV27 and TRBJ2-1; the D gene is possibly TRBD1 (6 bases). CDR3 length: 15 amino acids. V lost 5 bases to trimming and J lost 3 bases, with 14 bases between them. Per germline, CDR1 MNHEY and CDR2 SMNVEV (reference sequence). CDR3 DNA sequence: TGTGCCAGCAGTGGGGGCTACCTAATCTACAATGAGCAGTTCTTC. The encoded protein is CASSGGYLIYNEQFF.

This clone was counted only a few times. This sequence joins TRBV15 and TRBJ1-5; possible D gene TRBD1, 6 bases. The CDR3 covers 14 residues. Trimming took 3 bases from V and 0 from J, leaving 6 bases between them. The germline gives CDR1 LNHNV, CDR2 YYDKDF (reference sequence). CDR3 DNA sequence: TGTGCCACCAGCAGGGACAGTAGCAATCAGCCCCAGCATTTT. As protein: CATSRDSSNQPQHF.

This chain connects TRBV4-1 to TRBJ2-7; 9 bases agree with TRBD1. Germline loops: CDR1 MGHRA, CDR2 YSYEKL. The CDR3 runs to 16 residues. The V and J ends lost 6 bases and 1 base, in that order; junction bases with no gene match: 10. In DNA form, the CDR3 reads TGCGCCAGCAGGCCCCAGAGGGACAGGGCGTCCTACGAGCAGTACTTC. This encodes CASRPQRDRASYEQYF.

The V call is TRBV28, the J call TRBJ2-3; D might be TRBD2 (6 bases). The CDR3 length is 15 residues. The germline V gene encodes CDR1 MDHEN and CDR2 SYDVKM. V was cut by 3 bases and J by 3 bases, with 13 bases left in between. The DNA of the CDR3 is TGTGCCAGCAGTTTGCCCGGGGGTGGTACAGATACGCAGTATTTT. It codes for CASSLPGGGTDTQYF.

The gene calls are TRBV12-5 and TRBJ2-7; 7 nucleotides agree with TRBD1. V trimming: 7 bases; J trimming: 0 bases; junction bases outside the gene matches: 9. Per the germline V gene, CDR1 is LGHNT and CDR2 is FRNRAP. The length of the CDR3 is 15 residues. CDR3 amino acids: CASDAPTGSSYEQYF. The CDR3 bases are TGTGCTAGTGACGCCCCGACAGGGAGCTCCTACGAGCAGTACTTC.